This is a list of T cell receptor beta chains from one sample in a study of blood T cells in healthy people across ages. In TCRdb, the 5' RACE reads were re-called with MiXCR into one record per CDR3 protein. The sample includes around 750,000 distinct CDR3 sequences, 53% of them seen just once. The sequenced sample consisted of blood. All receptors derive from a man at least 80 years old in good health. CDR3s include the opening cysteine and the closing phenylalanine or tryptophan. Fields, in order: V gene, J gene, clone size, D gene, CDR3 protein, CDR3 DNA. D genes are given only for firm matches. Clone size is given for some rows only: seen once, a few or many times, or a class if the clone is expanded.

TRBV5-5	TRBJ2-2	-	-	CASSLRLGGVGELFF	TGTGCCAGCAGCTTGCGTTTAGGGGGGGTCGGGGAGCTGTTTTTT
TRBV29-1	TRBJ2-7	-	TRBD1	CSVVTSSPGQQAYEQYF	TGCAGCGTGGTGACATCGTCTCCGGGACAGCAGGCCTACGAGCAGTACTTC
TRBV9	TRBJ1-2	-	-	CASSVAVGVQGYTF	TGTGCCAGCAGCGTAGCGGTAGGGGTCCAGGGCTACACCTTC
TRBV7-9	TRBJ2-3	-	-	CASSGEIRYAYF	TGTGCCAGCAGCGGGGAAATCAGATACGCGTATTTT
TRBV11-2	TRBJ2-5	few	-	CASSVRDNQETQYF	TGTGCCAGCAGCGTCCGGGACAACCAAGAGACCCAGTACTTC
TRBV20-1	TRBJ2-3	-	-	CSASWTAGDTQYF	TGCAGTGCTAGTTGGACAGCCGGCGATACGCAGTATTTT
TRBV7-3	TRBJ2-2	-	-	CASSLTQGTGELFF	TGTGCCAGCAGCTTAACCCAGGGGACCGGGGAGCTGTTTTTT
TRBV20-1	TRBJ2-7	-	-	CRPGSSGRASSYEQYF	TGCAGACCGGGGTCTTCCGGGCGGGCGAGCTCCTACGAGCAGTACTTC
TRBV18	TRBJ2-1	-	-	CASSPPGIRNNEQFF	TGTGCCAGCTCACCACCAGGGATCAGGAACAATGAGCAGTTCTTC
TRBV29-1	TRBJ1-1	few	TRBD1	CSVAQGDTEAFF	TGCAGCGTTGCTCAGGGGGACACTGAAGCTTTCTTT
TRBV7-9	TRBJ2-3	-	-	CASSPGGATDTQYF	TGTGCCAGCAGCCCCGGAGGGGCGACAGATACGCAGTATTTT
TRBV20-1	TRBJ2-1	-	TRBD1	CSANTVQGVGNEQFF	TGCAGTGCCAACACGGTACAGGGGGTCGGCAATGAGCAGTTCTTC
TRBV2	TRBJ2-5	-	-	CAGMRGDNEQYF	TGTGCCGGCATGAGGGGGGACAATGAGCAGTACTTC
TRBV7-2	TRBJ2-1	few	TRBD2	CASSLREGSDNEQFF	TGTGCCAGCAGCTTAAGGGAGGGTAGCGACAATGAGCAGTTCTTC
TRBV3-1	TRBJ1-5	-	-	CAPSHQPQHF	TGTGCCCCGTCCCATCAGCCCCAGCATTTT
TRBV24-1	TRBJ2-7	-	TRBD1	CATSVGQGREQYF	TGTGCCACCAGCGTCGGACAGGGGCGCGAGCAGTACTTC
TRBV20-1	TRBJ2-7	few	TRBD2	CSASGLAGGMAYEQYF	TGCAGTGCTTCGGGACTAGCGGGAGGTATGGCCTACGAGCAGTACTTC
TRBV29-1	TRBJ2-7	-	TRBD2	CSVDAGSSGIYEQYF	TGCAGCGTTGACGCTGGGTCTAGCGGCATCTACGAGCAGTACTTC
TRBV7-2	TRBJ2-3	-	-	CASNRRGPADTQYF	TGTGCCAGCAACCGCAGAGGGCCAGCTGATACGCAGTATTTT
TRBV20-1	TRBJ2-7	few	-	CSALARSPEQYF	TGCAGTGCACTCGCTAGGAGCCCCGAGCAGTACTTC
TRBV7-2	TRBJ1-2	-	-	CASSLNQGTYGYTF	TGTGCCAGCAGCTTAAACCAGGGGACCTATGGCTACACCTTC
TRBV20-1	TRBJ2-7	few	TRBD2	CSHRGGYEQYF	TGCAGCCACCGGGGGGGCTACGAGCAGTACTTC
TRBV27	TRBJ1-1	-	-	CASSFWRDTEAFF	TGTGCCAGCAGTTTTTGGAGGGACACTGAAGCTTTCTTT
TRBV6-5	TRBJ2-3	once	TRBD1	CASSRGQGAGRYAYF	TGTGCCAGCAGTAGAGGACAGGGGGCGGGGAGATACGCGTATTTT
TRBV7-2	TRBJ2-1	-	TRBD2	CASSFRLAGGPYNEQFF	TGTGCCAGCAGCTTCCGGCTAGCGGGAGGGCCCTACAATGAGCAGTTCTTC
TRBV28	TRBJ2-7	few	TRBD1	CASLGQGNTYEQYF	TGTGCCAGCTTAGGACAGGGGAATACCTACGAGCAGTACTTC
TRBV20-1	TRBJ2-5	-	-	CSVTGETQYF	TGCAGTGTAACAGGAGAGACCCAGTACTTC
TRBV4-2	TRBJ2-5	-	TRBD2	CASSPLGTSGGEGFKETQYF	TGTGCCAGCAGCCCTCTCGGAACTAGCGGGGGCGAAGGGTTCAAAGAGACCCAGTACTTC
TRBV10-3	TRBJ2-3	few	TRBD2	CAIMRGLAGGLTDTQYF	TGTGCCATCATGCGGGGACTAGCGGGAGGTCTCACAGATACGCAGTATTTT
TRBV28	TRBJ2-3	-	TRBD2	CASRPHGGDTQYF	TGTGCCAGCAGACCTCACGGGGGGGATACGCAGTATTTT
TRBV5-1	TRBJ2-3	-	TRBD2	CASSGRGGDAYF	TGCGCCAGCAGCGGGAGGGGAGGAGACGCGTATTTT
TRBV3-1	TRBJ2-1	once	-	CASSHAGPAPNEQFF	TGTGCCAGCAGCCATGCGGGACCCGCCCCCAATGAGCAGTTCTTC
TRBV20-1	TRBJ2-7	-	TRBD2	CSAIRGVEQYF	TGCAGTGCTATACGGGGGGTCGAGCAGTACTTC
TRBV20-1	TRBJ2-5	-	-	CSARDLRGGETQYF	TGCAGTGCTAGAGATCTCCGGGGTGGGGAGACCCAGTACTTC
TRBV29-1	TRBJ2-4	-	-	CSVRDRKNIQYF	TGCAGCGTCCGGGACCGCAAAAACATTCAGTACTTC
TRBV12-3/TRBV12-4	TRBJ2-7	once	-	CASRPTDRYNEQYF	TGTGCCAGCAGGCCCACCGACAGGTACAATGAGCAGTACTTC
TRBV29-1	TRBJ2-1	-	-	CSVIQGYNEQFF	TGCAGCGTTATTCAGGGCTACAATGAGCAGTTCTTC
TRBV5-1	TRBJ1-2	-	-	CASSETRGVYTF	TGCGCCAGCAGCGAAACCCGGGGGGTTTACACCTTC
TRBV4-1	TRBJ2-3	-	-	CASSQVQTDTQYF	TGCGCCAGCAGCCAAGTTCAAACAGATACGCAGTATTTT
TRBV25-1	TRBJ1-2	few	-	CASSQQTGPYGYTF	TGTGCCAGCAGTCAACAAACAGGGCCCTATGGCTACACCTTC
TRBV21-1	TRBJ1-2	-	-	CASSSSPGAHGYTF	TGTGCCAGCAGCTCATCGCCAGGTGCCCATGGCTACACCTTC
TRBV7-2	TRBJ2-1	-	-	CAGSPGGGPYNEQFF	TGTGCCGGCAGCCCTGGTGGGGGACCCTACAATGAGCAGTTCTTC
TRBV24-1	TRBJ2-3	-	-	CATVDRDSTDTQYF	TGTGCCACCGTCGACCGGGATTCCACAGATACGCAGTATTTT
TRBV6-5	TRBJ2-1	once	TRBD1	CASSSTGGLYNEQFF	TGTGCCAGCAGTTCAACAGGGGGCTTATACAATGAGCAGTTCTTC
TRBV29-1	TRBJ1-2	-	-	CSGNLGGAGDGYTF	TGCAGCGGGAATCTCGGCGGGGCAGGGGATGGCTACACCTTC
TRBV27	TRBJ2-5	few	-	CASSSTDGLGEQYF	TGTGCCAGCAGCTCGACGGACGGGCTAGGGGAGCAGTACTTC
TRBV5-1	TRBJ2-1	-	TRBD2	CASSPVAGAVEQFF	TGCGCCAGCAGCCCTGTAGCGGGAGCGGTTGAGCAGTTCTTC
TRBV3-1	TRBJ2-1	few	-	CASSQDFGFVEQFF	TGTGCCAGCAGCCAAGATTTCGGCTTTGTTGAGCAGTTCTTC
TRBV9	TRBJ2-5	few	-	CASSVLMEGWETQYF	TGTGCCAGCAGCGTATTGATGGAGGGCTGGGAGACCCAGTACTTC
TRBV12-3/TRBV12-4	TRBJ2-1	-	-	CASSLGGDRYNEQFF	TGTGCCAGCAGTTTGGGGGGAGACCGCTACAATGAGCAGTTCTTC
TRBV20-1	TRBJ2-1	-	TRBD2	CSARRLANKGGNEQFF	TGTAGTGCTCGAAGACTAGCGAACAAGGGAGGGAATGAGCAGTTCTTC
TRBV6-5	TRBJ2-7	few	-	CASSLVVGPSAYEQYF	TGTGCCAGCAGCCTAGTTGTGGGGCCCTCGGCCTACGAGCAGTACTTC
TRBV9	TRBJ2-1	few	-	CASSVQVHEQFF	TGTGCCAGCAGCGTACAAGTCCATGAGCAGTTCTTC
TRBV6-6	TRBJ2-1	-	-	CASSYSQFRGSDEQFF	TGTGCCAGCAGTTACAGTCAGTTCAGGGGCTCGGATGAGCAGTTCTTC
TRBV7-3	TRBJ2-3	-	TRBD2	CASSLAGGPRFPDTQYF	TGTGCCAGCAGCCTAGCGGGAGGGCCTAGGTTCCCAGATACGCAGTATTTT